This TCR beta chain was identified during a study of cytotoxic CD8 clonotypes in ibrutinib-treated CLL. For the study at large: Investigators collected response samples after a median roughly 13 months of treatment, range 6 to 36.

Measured with immunoSEQ multiplex PCR; TCRdb has only the in-frame clones, and not every one. The table has more than 200,000 clones, just under 80% seen once; the top ten hold roughly 10%. Germline CDR1 is SGDLS and CDR2 is YYNGEE. The CDR3 has 17 amino acids. J lost 2 bases, V lost 0 bases, and 8 bases had no gene match. This TCR came from a human donor with chronic lymphocytic leukemia. The sample was PBMCs, taken after 12 months of ibrutinib treatment. This chain uses TRBV9 with TRBJ2-3, with 8 nucleotides matching TRBD2. CDR3 loop: CASSVGWSGGFTDTQYF. The DNA of the CDR3 is TGTGCCAGCAGCGTAGGGTGGAGCGGGGGCTTCACAGATACGCAGTATTTT. Full variable domain (outside the CDR3, taken from reference TRBV9 and TRBJ2-3): DSGVTQTPKHLITATGQRVTLRCSPRSGDLSVYWYQQSLDQGLQFLIQYYNGEERAKGNILERFSAQQFPDLHSELNLSSLELGDSALYFCASSVGWSGGFTDTQYFGPGTRLTVL.